This is a list of T cell receptor beta chains from one sample in a study of shared clonotypes between healthy human individuals. Produced via immunoSEQ multiplex PCR; TCRdb's table is partial and in-frame only. The data hold some 600,000 clones, with 96% observed a single time. Material: naive CD8+ T cells sorted from blood. Receptors were obtained from a woman aged 25 to 39 in good health. Both conserved end residues are part of each CDR3. D genes are given only for firm matches. The size field is filled for only some rows; it gives once, few, many or a size class.

clone size	D gene	V gene	J gene	CDR3 DNA	CDR3 protein
NA	TRBD1	TRBV5-1	TRBJ2-1	TGCGCCAGCAGCTCACCGGGACAGGGAATAAATGAGCAGTTCTTC	CASSSPGQGINEQFF
NA	NA	TRBV10-2	TRBJ2-7	TGCGCCAGCAGCCCAGGGAGCTCCTACGAGCAGTACTTC	CASSPGSSYEQYF
NA	TRBD2	TRBV9	TRBJ2-5	TGTGCCAGCAGCGTAGGGGGAGCGGGGCAAGAGACCCAGTACTTC	CASSVGGAGQETQYF
few	TRBD1	TRBV7-9	TRBJ2-2	TGTGCCAGCAGCTGGGGACAGCTGAACACCGGGGAGCTGTTTTTT	CASSWGQLNTGELFF
NA	TRBD1	TRBV7-8	TRBJ2-7	TGTGCCAGCAGCTTAGGGGCCGGGACAGAGGTCGAGCAGTACTTC	CASSLGAGTEVEQYF
NA	NA	TRBV4-1	TRBJ2-2	TGCGCCAGCAGCAAGGGCGGGGAGCTGTTTTTT	CASSKGGELFF
NA	NA	TRBV28	TRBJ1-1	TGTGCCAGCAGTCCCTTCATGAACGCTGAAGCTTTCTTT	CASSPFMNAEAFF
NA	NA	TRBV9	TRBJ2-5	TGTGCCAGCAGCGTAGAGGGGGACCTCCAAGAGACCCAGTACTTC	CASSVEGDLQETQYF
NA	NA	TRBV11-1	TRBJ2-3	TGTGCCAGCAGCCGCGGATCAGATACGCAGTATTTT	CASSRGSDTQYF
NA	NA	TRBV27	TRBJ2-7	TGTGCCAGCAGTTTAGGAGGCTACGAGCAGTACTTC	CASSLGGYEQYF
NA	NA	TRBV7-6	TRBJ1-5	TGTGCCAGCAGCTTAGGGTTTAGCAATCAGCCCCAGCATTTT	CASSLGFSNQPQHF
NA	NA	TRBV28	TRBJ2-7	TGTGCCAGCAGTTTTCCTGGGCGGGAGCAGTACTTC	CASSFPGREQYF
few	NA	TRBV16	TRBJ1-1	TGTGCCAGCAGCCACGGAACGGGAGCTTTCTTT	CASSHGTGAFF
NA	NA	TRBV28	TRBJ2-5	TGTGCCAGTACAACTGGGGTGGAGACCCAGTACTTC	CASTTGVETQYF
NA	TRBD1	TRBV27	TRBJ2-2	TGTGCCAGCAGTTCGACAGGGGGCGCCGGGGAGCTGTTTTTT	CASSSTGGAGELFF
once	NA	TRBV11-2	TRBJ2-1	TGTGCCAGCAGCTTAGCATCAGGGTTGTCCTACAATGAGCAGTTCTTC	CASSLASGLSYNEQFF
NA	TRBD2	TRBV7-2	TRBJ2-1	TGTGCCAGCAGCCCCGGGACTAGCGGGAGGGTGTCCTACAATGAGCAGTTCTTC	CASSPGTSGRVSYNEQFF
NA	NA	TRBV5-1	TRBJ2-1	TGCGCCAGCAGCTTGGTGGGGCGCAATGAGCAGTTCTTC	CASSLVGRNEQFF
NA	NA	TRBV19	TRBJ2-1	TGTGCCACCAACGGGGGCCGAGACTCCTACAATGAGCAGTTCTTC	CATNGGRDSYNEQFF
NA	NA	TRBV13	TRBJ2-7	TGTGCCAGCAGAGCGCGGTCGGATTACGAGCAGTACTTC	CASRARSDYEQYF
NA	NA	TRBV11-2	TRBJ2-1	TGTGCCAGCAGCTTAGAAAGCTCCTACAATGAGCAGTTCTTC	CASSLESSYNEQFF
NA	NA	TRBV7-9	TRBJ2-7	TGTGCCAGCAGCTTCGAAGGATTCGAGCAGTACTTC	CASSFEGFEQYF
once	TRBD2	TRBV10-1	TRBJ2-7	TGCGCCAGCAGTGAAAGCCGGGGTAGCGGGACCTACGAGCAGTACTTC	CASSESRGSGTYEQYF
NA	TRBD2	TRBV9	TRBJ2-3	TGTGCCAGCAGCGTGGCTGCCGGGACTAGCGGGACTATTAGCACAGATACGCAGTATTTT	CASSVAAGTSGTISTDTQYF
NA	NA	TRBV21-1	TRBJ2-2	TGTGCCAGCAGCAATCCTCAAGGGCGCACCGGGGAGCTGTTTTTT	CASSNPQGRTGELFF
NA	NA	TRBV10-2	TRBJ2-1	TGCGCCAGCAGTGATATAGCGGCCAATGAGCAGTTCTTC	CASSDIAANEQFF
once	NA	TRBV20-1	TRBJ2-7	TGCAGTGCCCTCCAGGGAGTCGAGCAGTACTTC	CSALQGVEQYF
NA	NA	TRBV5-4	TRBJ2-2	TGTGCCAGCAGCTTGTTACCTAACACCGGGGAGCTGTTTTTT	CASSLLPNTGELFF
NA	NA	TRBV7-8	TRBJ2-7	TGTGCCAGCAGCCCTAGGCAAGCGGGCGAAATACCCAACGAGCAGTACTTC	CASSPRQAGEIPNEQYF
NA	TRBD2	TRBV28	TRBJ2-7	TGTGCCAGCAGCCCGGGGACTAGCGGGAGCTACGAGCAGTACTTC	CASSPGTSGSYEQYF
NA	TRBD2	TRBV9	TRBJ2-1	TGTGCCAGCAGCGTAGCGGGGGGTACGAACAATGAGCAGTTCTTC	CASSVAGGTNNEQFF
NA	NA	TRBV9	TRBJ2-2	TGTGCCAGCAGCGTAGGGGGTAACACCGGGGAGCTGTTTTTT	CASSVGGNTGELFF
NA	NA	TRBV7-9	TRBJ1-5	TGTGCCAGCAGCTTGGACAGTAGCAATCAGCCCCAGCATTTT	CASSLDSSNQPQHF
NA	NA	TRBV5-6	TRBJ2-7	TGTGCCAGCAGCGATGGCGGTAACTTGGGAGACGAGCAGTACTTC	CASSDGGNLGDEQYF
NA	NA	TRBV5-1	TRBJ2-7	TGCGCCAGCAGCTCCACAGGGAGCGAGCAGTACTTC	CASSSTGSEQYF
NA	NA	TRBV5-1	TRBJ2-7	TGCGCCAGCAGCCCTAAACAGGGATCGACCTACGAGCAGTACTTC	CASSPKQGSTYEQYF